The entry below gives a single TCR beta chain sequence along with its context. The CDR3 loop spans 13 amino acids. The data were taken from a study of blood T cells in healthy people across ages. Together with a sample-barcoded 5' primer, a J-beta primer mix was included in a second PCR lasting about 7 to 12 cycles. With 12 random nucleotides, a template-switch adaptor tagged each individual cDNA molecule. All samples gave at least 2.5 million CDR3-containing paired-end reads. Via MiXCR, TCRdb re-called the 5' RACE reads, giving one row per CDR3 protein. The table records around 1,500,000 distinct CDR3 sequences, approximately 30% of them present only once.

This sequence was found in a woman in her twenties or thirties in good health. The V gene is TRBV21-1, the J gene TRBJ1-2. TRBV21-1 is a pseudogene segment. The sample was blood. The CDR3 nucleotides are TGTGCCAGCAGCAAAGATTTGGACTATGGCTACACCTTC. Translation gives CASSKDLDYGYTF.